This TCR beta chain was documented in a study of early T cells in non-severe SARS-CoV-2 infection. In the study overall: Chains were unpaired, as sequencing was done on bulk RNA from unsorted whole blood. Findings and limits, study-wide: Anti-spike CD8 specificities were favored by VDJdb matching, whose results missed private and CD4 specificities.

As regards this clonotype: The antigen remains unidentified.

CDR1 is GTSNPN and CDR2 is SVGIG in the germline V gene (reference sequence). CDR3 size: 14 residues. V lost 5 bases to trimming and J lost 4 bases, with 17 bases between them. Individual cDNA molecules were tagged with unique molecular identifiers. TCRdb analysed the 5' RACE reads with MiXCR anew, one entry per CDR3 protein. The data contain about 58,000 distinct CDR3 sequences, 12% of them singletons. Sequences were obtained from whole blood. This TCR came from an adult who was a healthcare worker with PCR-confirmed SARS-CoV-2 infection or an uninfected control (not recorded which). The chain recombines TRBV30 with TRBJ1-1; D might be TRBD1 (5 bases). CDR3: CAWARLAGGTEAFF. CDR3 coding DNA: TGTGCCTGGGCCCGGCTTGCCGGGGGCACTGAAGCTTTCTTT.